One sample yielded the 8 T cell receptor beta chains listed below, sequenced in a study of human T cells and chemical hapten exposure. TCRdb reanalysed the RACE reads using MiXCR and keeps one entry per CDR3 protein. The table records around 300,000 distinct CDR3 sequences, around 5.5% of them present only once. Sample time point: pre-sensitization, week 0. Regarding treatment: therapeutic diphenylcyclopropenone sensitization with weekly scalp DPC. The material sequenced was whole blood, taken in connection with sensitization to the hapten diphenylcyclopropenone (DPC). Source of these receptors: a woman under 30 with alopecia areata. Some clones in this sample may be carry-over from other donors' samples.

CDR3 sequence reads: CASSGTPDPGQPQHF. CDR3 in DNA: TGCGCCAGCAGCGGCACCCCAGACCCGGGACAGCCCCAGCATTTT. The J gene is TRBJ1-5, the V gene TRBV4-3; D is uncertain. The V end lost 5 bases, the J end lost 7 bases, and 18 bases lay between the germline ends. The CDR3 totals 15 residues. CDR1 and CDR2 from the germline V gene are LGHNA and YSLEER.

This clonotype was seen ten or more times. CDR3 protein: CASSLETSRGALHF. Written as DNA, the CDR3 is TGTGCCAGCAGCTTAGAGACATCCCGTGGTGCCCTCCACTTT. The rearrangement uses TRBV7-2 and TRBJ1-6; D unclear. In germline, CDR1 is SGHTA, CDR2 FQGNSA. This CDR3 has 14 amino acids. Trimming removed 1 base from V and 14 bases from J, with 15 bases in between.

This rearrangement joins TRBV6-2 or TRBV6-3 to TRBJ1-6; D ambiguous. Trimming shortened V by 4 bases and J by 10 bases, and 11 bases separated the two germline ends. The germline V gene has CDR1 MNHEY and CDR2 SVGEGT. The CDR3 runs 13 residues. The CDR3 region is CASSSDAYSPLHF. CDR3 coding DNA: TGTGCCAGCAGTTCGGATGCCTACTCACCCCTCCACTTT.

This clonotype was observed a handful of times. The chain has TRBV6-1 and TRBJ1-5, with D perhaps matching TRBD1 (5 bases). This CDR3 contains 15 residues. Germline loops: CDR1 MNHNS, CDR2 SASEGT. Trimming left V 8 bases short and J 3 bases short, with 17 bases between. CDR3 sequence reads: CASSNEGFTNQPQHF. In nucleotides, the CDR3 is TGTGCCAGCTCCAACGAGGGGTTTACCAATCAGCCCCAGCATTTT.

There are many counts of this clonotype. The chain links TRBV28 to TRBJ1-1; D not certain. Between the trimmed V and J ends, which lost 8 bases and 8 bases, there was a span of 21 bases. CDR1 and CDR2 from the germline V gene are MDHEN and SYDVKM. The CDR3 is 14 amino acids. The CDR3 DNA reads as TGTGCCAGCGGACCACCGGGAAGCCTCAGGGAAGCTTTCTTT. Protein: CASGPPGSLREAFF.

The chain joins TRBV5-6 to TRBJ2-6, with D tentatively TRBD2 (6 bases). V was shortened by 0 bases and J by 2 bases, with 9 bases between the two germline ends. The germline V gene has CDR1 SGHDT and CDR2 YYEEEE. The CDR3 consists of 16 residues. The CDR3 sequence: CASSLGGDPGANVLTF. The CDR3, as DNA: TGTGCCAGCAGCTTGGGCGGGGATCCTGGGGCCAACGTCCTGACTTTC.

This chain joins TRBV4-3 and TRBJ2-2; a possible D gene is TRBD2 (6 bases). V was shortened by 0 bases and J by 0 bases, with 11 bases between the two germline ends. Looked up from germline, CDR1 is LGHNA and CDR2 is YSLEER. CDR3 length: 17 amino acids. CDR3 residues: CASSQESGGPNTGELFF. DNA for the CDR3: TGCGCCAGCAGCCAAGAAAGTGGAGGGCCGAACACCGGGGAGCTGTTTTTT.

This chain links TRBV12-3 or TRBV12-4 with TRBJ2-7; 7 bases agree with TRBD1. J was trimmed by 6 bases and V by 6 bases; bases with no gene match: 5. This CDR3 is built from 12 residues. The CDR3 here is CASSHRQGEQYF. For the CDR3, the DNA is TGTGCCAGCAGCCACAGACAGGGCGAGCAGTACTTC.